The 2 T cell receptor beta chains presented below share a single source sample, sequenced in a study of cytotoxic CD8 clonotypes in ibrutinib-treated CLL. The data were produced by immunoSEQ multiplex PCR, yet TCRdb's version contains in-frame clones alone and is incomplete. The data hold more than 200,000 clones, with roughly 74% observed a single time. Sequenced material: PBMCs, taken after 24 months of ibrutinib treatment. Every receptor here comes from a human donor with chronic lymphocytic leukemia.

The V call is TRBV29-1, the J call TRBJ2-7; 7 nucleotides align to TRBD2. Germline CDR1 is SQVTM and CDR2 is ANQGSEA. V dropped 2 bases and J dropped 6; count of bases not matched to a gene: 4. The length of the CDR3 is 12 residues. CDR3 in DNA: TGCAGCGTTGAACTGGGAGGGTCCGAGCAGTACTTC. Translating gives CSVELGGSEQYF.

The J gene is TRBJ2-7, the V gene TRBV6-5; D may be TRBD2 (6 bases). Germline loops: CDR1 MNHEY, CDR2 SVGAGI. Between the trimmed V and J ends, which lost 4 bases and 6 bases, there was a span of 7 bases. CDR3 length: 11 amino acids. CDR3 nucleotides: TGTGCCAGCAGTTCGGGAGCCGAGCAGTACTTC. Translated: CASSSGAEQYF.